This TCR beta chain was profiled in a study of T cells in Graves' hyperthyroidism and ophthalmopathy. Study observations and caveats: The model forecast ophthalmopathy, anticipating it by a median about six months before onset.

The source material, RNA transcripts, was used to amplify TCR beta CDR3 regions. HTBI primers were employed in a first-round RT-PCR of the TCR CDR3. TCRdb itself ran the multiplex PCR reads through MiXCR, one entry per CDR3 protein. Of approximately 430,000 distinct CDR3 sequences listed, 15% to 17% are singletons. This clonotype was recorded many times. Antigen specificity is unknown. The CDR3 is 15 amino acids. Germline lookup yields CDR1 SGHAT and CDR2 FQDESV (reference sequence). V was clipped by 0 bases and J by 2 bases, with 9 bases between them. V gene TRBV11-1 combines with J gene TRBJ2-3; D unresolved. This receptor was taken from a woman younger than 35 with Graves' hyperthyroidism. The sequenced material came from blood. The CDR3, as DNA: TGTGCCAGCAGCTTAGCCGCTGATATCACAGATACGCAGTATTTT. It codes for CASSLAADITDTQYF.